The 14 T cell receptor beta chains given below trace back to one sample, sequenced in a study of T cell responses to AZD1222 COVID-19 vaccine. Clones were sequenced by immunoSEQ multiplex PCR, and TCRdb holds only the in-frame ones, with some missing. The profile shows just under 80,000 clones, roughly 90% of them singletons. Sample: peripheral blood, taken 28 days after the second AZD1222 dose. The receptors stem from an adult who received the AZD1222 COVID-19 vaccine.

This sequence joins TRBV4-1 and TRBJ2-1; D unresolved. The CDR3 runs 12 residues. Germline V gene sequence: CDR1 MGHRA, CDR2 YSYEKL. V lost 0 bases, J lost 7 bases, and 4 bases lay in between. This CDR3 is CASSQDGNEQFF. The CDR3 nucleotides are TGCGCCAGCAGCCAAGATGGAAATGAGCAGTTCTTC.

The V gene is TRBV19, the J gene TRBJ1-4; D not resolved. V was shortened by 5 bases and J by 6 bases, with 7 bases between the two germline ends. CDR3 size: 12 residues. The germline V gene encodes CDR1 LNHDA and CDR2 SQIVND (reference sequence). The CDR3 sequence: CASSYGYEKLFF. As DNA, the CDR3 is TGTGCCAGTAGTTACGGGTATGAAAAACTGTTTTTT.

CDR3 DNA: TGTGCCAGCGGGAGGGAGAGTAATTCACCCCTCCACTTT. Protein product: CASGRESNSPLHF. The chain uses TRBV6-5 and TRBJ1-6; D is ambiguous. V lost 8 bases and J 6 bases, leaving 11 bases between the germline ends. This CDR3 contains 13 residues. Germline V gives CDR1 MNHEY, CDR2 SVGAGI.

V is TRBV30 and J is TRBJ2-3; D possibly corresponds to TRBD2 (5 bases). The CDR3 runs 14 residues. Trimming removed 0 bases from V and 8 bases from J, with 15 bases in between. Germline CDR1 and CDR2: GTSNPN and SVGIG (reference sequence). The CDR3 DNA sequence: TGTGCCTGGAGTGTACCGGGGTTTTTTGGTACGCAGTATTTT. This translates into CAWSVPGFFGTQYF.

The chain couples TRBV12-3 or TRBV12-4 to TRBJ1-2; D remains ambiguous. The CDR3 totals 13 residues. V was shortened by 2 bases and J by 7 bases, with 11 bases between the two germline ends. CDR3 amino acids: CASSLTQAPGYTF. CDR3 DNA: TGTGCCAGCAGTTTAACCCAGGCCCCTGGCTACACCTTC.

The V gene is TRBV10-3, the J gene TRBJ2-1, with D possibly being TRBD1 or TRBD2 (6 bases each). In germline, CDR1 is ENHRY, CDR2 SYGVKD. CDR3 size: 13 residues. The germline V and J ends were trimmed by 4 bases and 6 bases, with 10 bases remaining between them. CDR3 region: CAISVWGANEQFF. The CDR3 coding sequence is TGTGCCATCAGTGTTTGGGGGGCCAATGAGCAGTTCTTC.

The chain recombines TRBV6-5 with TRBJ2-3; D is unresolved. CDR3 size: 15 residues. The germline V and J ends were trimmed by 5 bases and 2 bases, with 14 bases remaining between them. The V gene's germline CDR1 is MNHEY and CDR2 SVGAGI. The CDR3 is CASSRDNYDTDTQYF. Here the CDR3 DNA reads TGTGCCAGCAGTAGAGACAATTACGACACAGATACGCAGTATTTT.

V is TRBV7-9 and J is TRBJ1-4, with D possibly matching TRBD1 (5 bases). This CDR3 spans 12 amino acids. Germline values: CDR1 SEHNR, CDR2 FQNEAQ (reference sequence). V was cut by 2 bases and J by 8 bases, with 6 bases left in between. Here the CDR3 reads CASSLWGEKLFF. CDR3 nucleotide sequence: TGTGCCAGCAGCTTATGGGGCGAAAAACTGTTTTTT.

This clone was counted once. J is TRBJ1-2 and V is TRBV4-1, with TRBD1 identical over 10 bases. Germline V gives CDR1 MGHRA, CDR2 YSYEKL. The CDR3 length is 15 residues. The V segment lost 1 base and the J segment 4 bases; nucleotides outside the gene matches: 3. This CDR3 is CASSQGTGGFYGYTF. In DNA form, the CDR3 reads TGCGCCAGCAGCCAAGGGACAGGGGGTTTCTATGGCTACACCTTC.

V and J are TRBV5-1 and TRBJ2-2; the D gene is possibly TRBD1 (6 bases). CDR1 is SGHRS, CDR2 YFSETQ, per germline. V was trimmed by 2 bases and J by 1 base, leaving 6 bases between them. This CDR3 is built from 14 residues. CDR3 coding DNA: TGCGCCAGCAGCTTAGGGGGGAACACCGGGGAGCTGTTTTTT. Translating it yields CASSLGGNTGELFF.

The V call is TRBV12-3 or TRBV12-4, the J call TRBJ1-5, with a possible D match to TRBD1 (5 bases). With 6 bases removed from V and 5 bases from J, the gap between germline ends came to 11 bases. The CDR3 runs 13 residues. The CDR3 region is CASRTGAHQPQHF. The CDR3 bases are TGTGCCAGCAGAACAGGCGCCCATCAGCCCCAGCATTTT.

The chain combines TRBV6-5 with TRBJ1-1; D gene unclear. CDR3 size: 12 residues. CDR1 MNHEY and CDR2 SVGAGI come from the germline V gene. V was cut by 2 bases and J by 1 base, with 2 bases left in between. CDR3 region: CASSYPNTEAFF. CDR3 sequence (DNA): TGTGCCAGCAGTTACCCGAACACTGAAGCTTTCTTT.

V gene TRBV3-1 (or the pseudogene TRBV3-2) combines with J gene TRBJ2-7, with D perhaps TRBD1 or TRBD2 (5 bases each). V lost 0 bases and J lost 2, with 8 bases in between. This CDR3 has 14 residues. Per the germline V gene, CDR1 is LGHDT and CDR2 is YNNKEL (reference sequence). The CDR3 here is CASSQELGPYEQYF. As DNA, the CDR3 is TGTGCCAGCAGCCAAGAACTGGGACCCTACGAGCAGTACTTC.

In nucleotides, the CDR3 is TGCAGCGTCGGGACTGGCTCCTACGAGCAGTACTTC. Translating it yields CSVGTGSYEQYF. The V gene is TRBV29-1, the J gene TRBJ2-7; D might be TRBD2 (6 bases). V was trimmed by 6 bases and J by 0 bases, leaving 9 bases between them. Germline assignment: CDR1 SQVTM and CDR2 ANQGSEA. The CDR3 has 12 amino acids.